The 7 T cell receptor beta chains in this list originate from one sample, sequenced in a study of shared clonotypes between healthy human individuals. Repertoires were generated with immunoSEQ multiplex PCR, while TCRdb's copy carries only in-frame clones and drops some. This sample has about 320,000 clones, with around 86% found just once. Sequencing was carried out using memory CD8+ T cells sorted from blood. Specified subset: CD45RO+ cells pooled with CCR7-negative TemRA cells. The receptors here all came from a man aged 18 to 30 in good health.

Details on this clone: Distinct nucleotide sequences in the sample also encode this CDR3. The rearrangement links TRBV7-2 to TRBJ2-7; D gene unclear. The CDR3 has 12 amino acids. Looked up from germline, CDR1 is SGHTA and CDR2 is FQGNSA. V lost 3 bases and J lost 0, with 3 bases in between. In DNA, the CDR3 is TGTGCCAGCAGCTTTAGCTCCTACGAGCAGTACTTC. Translating it yields CASSFSSYEQYF. Looking up the rest from reference TRBV7-2 and TRBJ2-7 gives the full variable domain: GAGVSQSPSNKVTEKGKDVELRCDPISGHTALYWYRQSLGQGLEFLIYFQGNSAPDKSGLPSDRFSAERTGGSVSTLTIQRTQQEDSAVYLCASSFSSYEQYFGPGTRLTVT.

The chain links TRBV5-5 to TRBJ2-7; 9 bases fit TRBD2. The V and J ends lost 2 bases and 3 bases, in that order; junction bases with no gene match: 6. The CDR3 is 15 amino acids. Germline-derived CDR1 and CDR2 are SGHKS and YYEKEE (reference sequence). CDR3 loop: CASSFFTSGRYEQYF. CDR3 sequence (DNA): TGTGCCAGCAGCTTCTTTACTAGCGGGCGCTACGAGCAGTACTTC.

J is TRBJ2-7 and V is TRBV25-1; 9 bases align to TRBD1. J gave up 3 bases and V 5 bases, and 5 bases lay outside the gene matches. CDR1 and CDR2 (germline): MGHDK, SYGVNS. The length of the CDR3 is 14 residues. The CDR3 reads CASSFGTGYYEQYF. DNA for the CDR3: TGTGCCAGCAGTTTTGGGACAGGGTACTACGAGCAGTACTTC.

The chain carries TRBV7-9 and TRBJ1-6; D is perhaps TRBD1 (5 bases). This CDR3 comprises 17 residues. Germline V gene sequence: CDR1 SEHNR, CDR2 FQNEAQ (reference sequence). V shed 1 base and J shed 8 bases, with 18 bases lying between them. The CDR3 loop is CASSLGRLGDGYSPLHF. For the CDR3, the DNA is TGTGCCAGCAGCTTAGGAAGGTTGGGGGATGGGTATTCACCCCTCCACTTT.

The V call is TRBV19, the J call TRBJ2-2; the D gene is possibly TRBD1 (6 bases). The germline V gene has CDR1 LNHDA and CDR2 SQIVND (reference sequence). Trimming removed 0 bases at V and 1 base at J, with 12 bases between. There are 17 residues in the CDR3. CDR3 amino acids: CASSIDVGALNTGELFF. The CDR3 region has the DNA TGTGCCAGTAGTATAGATGTGGGGGCTTTGAACACCGGGGAGCTGTTTTTT.

The genes are TRBV5-6 and TRBJ1-3; D gene uncertain. Germline V CDR1 and CDR2: SGHDT, YYEEEE. The CDR3 covers 11 residues. Trimming pared 3 bases from V and 2 bases from J, leaving 0 bases between. The CDR3 nucleotides read TGTGCCAGCAGCTCTGGAAACACCATATATTTT. Amino acid sequence: CASSSGNTIYF.

The chain has TRBV27 and TRBJ1-1, with D possibly TRBD1 on 6 matching bases. The CDR3 extends over 14 amino acids. Trimming removed 5 bases from V and 4 bases from J, with 14 bases in between. Looked up from germline, CDR1 is MNHEY and CDR2 is SMNVEV (reference sequence). This chain's CDR3 is CASSLAGAATEAFF. The CDR3 bases are TGTGCCAGCAGTCTGGCAGGGGCTGCCACTGAAGCTTTCTTT.